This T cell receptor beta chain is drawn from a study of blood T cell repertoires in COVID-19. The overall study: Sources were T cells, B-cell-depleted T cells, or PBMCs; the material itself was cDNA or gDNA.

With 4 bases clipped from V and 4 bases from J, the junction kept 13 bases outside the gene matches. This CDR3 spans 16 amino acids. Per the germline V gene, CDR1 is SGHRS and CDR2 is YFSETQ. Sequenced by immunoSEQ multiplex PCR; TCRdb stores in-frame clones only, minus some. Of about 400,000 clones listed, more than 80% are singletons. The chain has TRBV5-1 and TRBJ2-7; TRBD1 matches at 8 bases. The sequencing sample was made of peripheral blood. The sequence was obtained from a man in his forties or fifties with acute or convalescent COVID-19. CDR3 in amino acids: CASSIGQGLGEYEQYF. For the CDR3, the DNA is TGCGCCAGCAGCATAGGACAGGGTTTAGGGGAGTACGAGCAGTACTTC.